Here is one TCR beta chain with its context. The data stem from a study of blood T cell repertoires in COVID-19. The protocol was immunoSEQ multiplex PCR, while the TCRdb copy is restricted to in-frame clones and leaves out a portion. The table lists approximately 280,000 clones, 75% to 90% of them singletons, with approximately 4.2% in the top ten. The germline V and J ends were trimmed by 5 bases and 3 bases, with 16 bases remaining between them. Germline V CDR1 and CDR2: SGHVS, FQNEAQ. CDR3 length: 15 amino acids. The sample comprised peripheral blood. V gene TRBV7-8 combines with J gene TRBJ1-1; D possibly corresponds to TRBD1 (6 bases). The TCR sequence derives from a middle-aged man with acute or convalescent COVID-19. The CDR3 bases are TGTGCCAGCAGCCCCACAGGGTGGAAGGACACTGAAGCTTTCTTT. It translates to CASSPTGWKDTEAFF. The full variable domain, with the rest looked up from reference TRBV7-8 and TRBJ1-1, is GAGVSQSPRYKVAKRGQDVALRCDPISGHVSLFWYQQALGQGPEFLTYFQNEAQLDKSGLPSDRFFAERPEGSVSTLKIQRTQQEDSAVYLCASSPTGWKDTEAFFGQGTRLTVV.